The 29 T cell receptor beta chains listed next were all sequenced from one sample in a study of control samples from healthy donors and cancer patients. Clones were read by immunoSEQ multiplex PCR, and TCRdb kept only the in-frame ones, dropping some. The sample consists of more than 95,000 clones, approximately 92% of them appearing once. The sequenced sample was PBMCs. The receptors here all came from a man older than 75 with head and neck cancer.

This clone was observed a single time. The V and J genes are TRBV12-3 or TRBV12-4 and TRBJ1-2; weak D call: TRBD1 (5 bases). The V end was cut by 2 bases, the J end by 9 bases, with 10 bases between. There are 12 residues in the CDR3. The CDR3: CASSLPGTSYTF. The CDR3 nucleotides read TGTGCCAGCAGTTTACCTGGGACGAGCTACACCTTC.

The rearrangement links TRBV7-9 to TRBJ1-2; TRBD1 matches at 7 bases. V shed 1 base and J 7 bases; nucleotides not matched to a gene: 3. CDR3 size: 13 residues. Germline lookup yields CDR1 SEHNR and CDR2 FQNEAQ (reference sequence). The DNA for the CDR3 is TGTGCCAGCAGCTTAGAGGCAGGGGGTGGCTACACCTTC. It encodes CASSLEAGGGYTF.

V is TRBV11-2 and J is TRBJ2-7, with D tentatively TRBD2 (5 bases). CDR1 and CDR2 from the germline V gene are SGHAT and FQNNGV. CDR3 size: 16 residues. V was shortened by 1 base and J by 0 bases, with 13 bases between the two germline ends. CDR3 in DNA: TGTGCCAGCAGCTTAGGAGGTAGCGCCGGCTCCTACGAGCAGTACTTC. Its protein is CASSLGGSAGSYEQYF.

In the case of this clone: Other DNA sequences in this specimen translate into the identical CDR3. V gene TRBV7-9 combines with J gene TRBJ1-1; D unclear. Between the trimmed V and J ends, which lost 1 base and 5 bases, there was a span of 8 bases. Germline V gene data show CDR1 as SEHNR and CDR2 as FQNEAQ (reference sequence). The CDR3 is 13 amino acids. CDR3 bases: TGTGCCAGCAGCTTAGGGGCTACGACTGAAGCTTTCTTT. This sequence encodes CASSLGATTEAFF.

This clone was picked up a small number of times. This sequence joins TRBV2 and TRBJ1-5; D is possibly TRBD1 (6 bases). There are 16 residues in the CDR3. In germline, CDR1 is SNHLY, CDR2 FYNNEI. V was clipped by 3 bases and J by 3 bases, with 15 bases between them. The DNA for the CDR3 is TGTGCCAGCAGTGAGCCGTTCGGGGACACCAATCAGCCCCAGCATTTT. The encoded protein is CASSEPFGDTNQPQHF.

V and J are TRBV6-5 and TRBJ2-3, with 9 bases that match TRBD1. The CDR3 is made up of 16 amino acids. Germline CDR1 reads MNHEY; CDR2 reads SVGAGI. The trim removed 4 bases at V and 4 bases at J, leaving 9 bases unmatched. Written as DNA, the CDR3 is TGTGCCAGCAGTTTTCTGGGACAGGGTCTAGCAGATACGCAGTATTTT. Protein: CASSFLGQGLADTQYF.

This chain joins TRBV6-5 and TRBJ2-7; D possibly corresponds to TRBD2 (5 bases). Trimming took 7 bases from V and 2 from J, leaving 15 bases between them. Germline values: CDR1 MNHEY, CDR2 SVGAGI. This CDR3 comprises 14 residues. This CDR3 is CASTWSGGTYEQYF. In DNA form, the CDR3 reads TGTGCCAGCACTTGGAGCGGAGGAACCTACGAGCAGTACTTC.

This chain joins TRBV18 and TRBJ1-4; D gene unclear. The CDR3 loop spans 14 amino acids. With 2 bases removed from V and 3 bases from J, the gap between germline ends came to 7 bases. The germline gives CDR1 KGHSH, CDR2 LQKENI. In DNA form, the CDR3 reads TGTGCCAGCTCACCAGGGATTGCTAATGAAAAACTGTTTTTT. Translating gives CASSPGIANEKLFF.

The genes are TRBV27 and TRBJ2-1; possible D gene TRBD1, 6 bases. Germline CDR1 is MNHEY and CDR2 is SMNVEV (reference sequence). V was shortened by 4 bases and J by 8 bases, with 27 bases between the two germline ends. The CDR3 length is 18 residues. The CDR3 DNA reads TGTGCCAGCAGTTCAATCTTGCGGACCTCCCCAGGGGCCGATGAGCAGTTCTTC. This codes for CASSSILRTSPGADEQFF.

The V and J genes are TRBV5-4 and TRBJ2-2, with TRBD2 matching over 12 bases. V trimming: 0 bases; J trimming: 3 bases; junction bases outside the gene matches: 3. Germline V lookup: CDR1 SGHNT, CDR2 YYREEE (reference sequence). The CDR3 is 17 residues long. The CDR3 sequence: CASSLVRLAGDTGELFF. Here the CDR3 DNA reads TGTGCCAGCAGCTTGGTGAGACTAGCGGGAGACACCGGGGAGCTGTTTTTT.

The chain's CDR3 is CASSINGFYEQYF. CDR3 DNA sequence: TGTGCCAGTAGTATAAATGGGTTCTACGAGCAGTACTTC. V and J are TRBV19 and TRBJ2-7; D uncertain. Germline V CDR1 and CDR2: LNHDA, SQIVND (reference sequence). V gave up 2 bases and J gave up 3 bases, with 8 bases separating them. The CDR3 loop spans 13 amino acids.

The chain employs TRBV6-2 or TRBV6-3 and TRBJ2-7; the match to TRBD1 covers 8 bases. The CDR3 totals 14 residues. Trimming took 6 bases from V and 2 from J; bases not matched to a gene: 6. The germline gives CDR1 MNHEY, CDR2 SVGEGT. The CDR3 DNA follows: TGTGCCAGCAGCGCCATGACAGGGGCCTACGAGCAGTACTTC. It codes for CASSAMTGAYEQYF.

The chain combines TRBV7-8 with TRBJ2-3; D may be TRBD2 (6 bases). Germline V lookup: CDR1 SGHVS, CDR2 FQNEAQ. The V end was cut by 5 bases, the J end by 2 bases, with 14 bases between. This CDR3 is 15 amino acids long. CDR3 nucleotides: TGTGCCAGCAGCCCACCAGGACTAACCACAGATACGCAGTATTTT. This sequence encodes CASSPPGLTTDTQYF. The full variable domain, rest sourced from reference TRBV7-8 and TRBJ2-3, is GAGVSQSPRYKVAKRGQDVALRCDPISGHVSLFWYQQALGQGPEFLTYFQNEAQLDKSGLPSDRFFAERPEGSVSTLKIQRTQQEDSAVYLCASSPPGLTTDTQYFGPGTRLTVL.

The CDR3 nucleotides are TGTGCCAGCAGCTCTGGAGCTTGGCGGGGCTACACCTTC. This codes for CASSSGAWRGYTF. The chain links TRBV7-2 to TRBJ1-2; D uncertain. V was cut by 4 bases and J by 8 bases, with 14 bases left in between. Germline V lookup: CDR1 SGHTA, CDR2 FQGNSA. This CDR3 is 13 amino acids long.

This clone showed up just once. Compared with germline, one end of the junction differs, possibly owing to a read error. The J gene is TRBJ2-5, the V gene TRBV5-1, with no clear D. From germline, CDR1 is SGHRS and CDR2 YFSETQ. The CDR3 is 14 residues long. The CDR3 DNA reads TGCGCCAGCAGCTTGGAGTGGTACCAAGATACCCAGTACTTC. The encoded protein is CASSLEWYQDTQYF.

The count of this clone is one. The chain recombines TRBV6-6 with TRBJ1-4; 10 nucleotides match TRBD1. After removal of 8 bases from V and 7 bases from J, the junction contained 7 bases not matched to a gene. Germline lookup yields CDR1 MNHNY and CDR2 SVGAGI (reference sequence). The CDR3 extends over 14 amino acids. CDR3 sequence: CASALGQGGEKLFF. The CDR3 region has the DNA TGTGCCAGCGCCTTAGGACAGGGGGGTGAAAAACTGTTTTTT.

This chain connects TRBV5-6 to TRBJ1-2; D is undetermined. The germline V gene encodes CDR1 SGHDT and CDR2 YYEEEE. V lost 7 bases and J 5 bases, leaving 15 bases between the germline ends. The CDR3 extends over 13 amino acids. CDR3 DNA sequence: TGTGCCAGCCAACCCGGGAAAGGATATGGCTACACCTTC. The encoded protein is CASQPGKGYGYTF.

J is TRBJ2-2 and V is TRBV7-9, with D unclear. V was pared by 1 base and J by 2 bases, with 20 bases between. There are 19 residues in the CDR3. Germline loops: CDR1 SEHNR, CDR2 FQNEAQ (reference sequence). CDR3 DNA: TGTGCCAGCAGCTTAGAATCCGGTTATCCAGAGACCAACACCGGGGAGCTGTTTTTT. Protein sequence: CASSLESGYPETNTGELFF.

The rearrangement joins TRBV6-1 to TRBJ2-7; 8 bases are a match to TRBD1. This CDR3 has 14 amino acids. Germline V lookup: CDR1 MNHNS, CDR2 SASEGT. J lost 5 bases, V lost 6 bases, and 9 bases had no gene match. Written as DNA, the CDR3 is TGTGCCAGCAGGGGCGGACAGGGAAGGGACGAGCAGTACTTC. This codes for CASRGGQGRDEQYF.

This rearrangement joins TRBV7-2 to TRBJ1-2; D unresolved. CDR3 length equals 12 residues. From germline, CDR1 is SGHTA and CDR2 FQGNSA. V was clipped by 3 bases and J by 6 bases, with 8 bases between them. DNA for the CDR3: TGTGCCAGCAGCTTTCACCCCAATGGCTACACCTTC. It codes for CASSFHPNGYTF.

V is TRBV6-5 and J is TRBJ1-2; D is uncertain. This CDR3 comprises 15 residues. V lost 6 bases to trimming and J lost 7 bases, with 21 bases between them. Germline assignment: CDR1 MNHEY and CDR2 SVGAGI. Written as DNA, the CDR3 is TGTGCCAGCAGGCCCCTTACTCCCCCGACGGGTGGCTACACCTTC. Protein: CASRPLTPPTGGYTF.

This clone was seen only once. This sequence joins TRBV5-6 and TRBJ1-2; no clear D gene. V lost 1 base, J lost 5 bases, and 12 bases lay in between. This CDR3 is built from 14 residues. Germline V gene lookup returns CDR1 SGHDT and CDR2 YYEEEE. The CDR3 here is CASSLLGGIYGYTF. The CDR3 nucleotides are TGTGCCAGCAGCTTGTTGGGAGGCATATATGGCTACACCTTC. The variable domain in full, with the rest retrieved from reference TRBV5-6 and TRBJ1-2, is DAGVTQSPTHLIKTRGQQVTLRCSPKSGHDTVSWYQQALGQGPQFIFQYYEEEERQRGNFPDRFSGHQFPNYSSELNVNALLLGDSALYLCASSLLGGIYGYTFGSGTRLTVV.

This sequence joins TRBV6-1 and TRBJ1-6; a possible D gene is TRBD1 (6 bases). The germline CDR1 and CDR2 sequences are MNHNS and SASEGT. The CDR3 is 16 residues long. V was cut by 4 bases and J by 6 bases, with 16 bases left in between. The CDR3 DNA is TGTGCCAGCAGTGTTTCGCCAGGGGATACTAATTCACCCCTCCACTTT. Encoded protein: CASSVSPGDTNSPLHF.

The genes are TRBV10-1 and TRBJ1-2; a weak D match, TRBD1 (5 bases). Trimming shortened V by 3 bases and J by 0 bases, and 5 bases separated the two germline ends. CDR3 length equals 13 residues. CDR1 is WNHNN, CDR2 SYGVQD, per germline (reference sequence). The CDR3 loop is CASSEGANYGYTF. The CDR3 DNA reads as TGCGCCAGCAGTGAAGGGGCTAACTATGGCTACACCTTC.

The J gene is TRBJ1-2, the V gene TRBV27, with a tentative D call TRBD1 (5 bases). There are 17 residues in the CDR3. The germline V gene encodes CDR1 MNHEY and CDR2 SMNVEV (reference sequence). The V gene lost 2 bases and the J gene lost 1 base, with 17 bases spanning the gap. Written as DNA, the CDR3 is TGTGCCAGCAGTTTAGTGGGTGGAGGGGCCGGTAACTATGGCTACACCTTC. Translating it yields CASSLVGGGAGNYGYTF.

This clone was seen once. The chain employs TRBV6-4 and TRBJ2-1, with 9 nucleotides matching TRBD2. The CDR3 loop spans 15 amino acids. J lost 6 bases, V lost 4 bases, and 7 bases had no gene match. CDR1 is MRHNA, CDR2 SNTAGT, per germline. In DNA, the CDR3 is TGTGCCAGCAGTGTGGCGGGGGGGCCCCTCAATGAGCAGTTCTTC. Translation gives CASSVAGGPLNEQFF.

The chain is built from TRBV19 and TRBJ1-2, with D tentatively TRBD1 (5 bases). Germline CDR1 and CDR2: LNHDA and SQIVND (reference sequence). The CDR3 runs to 14 residues. V lost 2 bases, J lost 5 bases, and 12 bases lay in between. CDR3 region: CASSIYGTPYGYTF. CDR3 DNA: TGTGCCAGTAGTATATACGGGACGCCATATGGCTACACCTTC.

This chain connects TRBV5-1 to TRBJ1-4; no firm D call. Germline V gives CDR1 SGHRS, CDR2 YFSETQ. The germline V and J ends were trimmed by 3 bases and 4 bases, with 13 bases remaining between them. CDR3 length: 15 amino acids. CDR3: CASSSSVLGNEKLFF. CDR3 sequence (DNA): TGCGCCAGCAGCTCCAGCGTCCTGGGTAATGAAAAACTGTTTTTT.

The chain has TRBV19 and TRBJ2-1; the match to TRBD1 covers 8 bases. CDR3 size: 21 residues. Per germline, CDR1 LNHDA and CDR2 SQIVND (reference sequence). The trim removed 6 bases at V and 4 bases at J, leaving 26 bases unmatched. The chain's CDR3 is CASSIRFSPTRDRRAYNEQFF. The CDR3 DNA reads TGTGCCAGTAGCATTCGGTTTTCTCCCACCAGGGACAGGCGCGCGTACAATGAGCAGTTCTTC.